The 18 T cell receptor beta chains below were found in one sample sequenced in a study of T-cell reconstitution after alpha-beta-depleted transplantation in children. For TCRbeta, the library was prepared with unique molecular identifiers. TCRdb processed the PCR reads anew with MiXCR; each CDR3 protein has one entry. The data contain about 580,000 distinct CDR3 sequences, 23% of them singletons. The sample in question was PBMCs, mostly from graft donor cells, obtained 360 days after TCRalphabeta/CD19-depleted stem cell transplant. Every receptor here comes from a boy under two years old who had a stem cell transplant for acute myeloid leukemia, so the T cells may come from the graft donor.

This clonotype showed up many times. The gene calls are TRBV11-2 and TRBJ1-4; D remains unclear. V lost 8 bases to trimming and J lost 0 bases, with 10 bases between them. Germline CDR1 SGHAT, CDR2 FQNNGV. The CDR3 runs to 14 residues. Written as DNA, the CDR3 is TGTGCCAGCGGAGGAACAGCAACTAATGAAAAACTGTTTTTT. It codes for CASGGTATNEKLFF. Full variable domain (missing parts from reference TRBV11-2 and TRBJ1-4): EAGVAQSPRYKIIEKRQSVAFWCNPISGHATLYWYQQILGQGPKLLIQFQNNGVVDDSQLPKDRFSAERLKGVDSTLKIQPAKLEDSAVYLCASGGTATNEKLFFGSGTQLSVL.

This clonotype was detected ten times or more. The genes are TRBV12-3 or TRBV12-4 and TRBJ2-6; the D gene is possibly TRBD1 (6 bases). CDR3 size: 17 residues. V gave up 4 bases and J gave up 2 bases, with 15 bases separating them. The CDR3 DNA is TGTGCCAGCAGTTCAACAGGGCTCCCAACTGGGGCCAACGTCCTGACTTTC. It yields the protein CASSSTGLPTGANVLTF.

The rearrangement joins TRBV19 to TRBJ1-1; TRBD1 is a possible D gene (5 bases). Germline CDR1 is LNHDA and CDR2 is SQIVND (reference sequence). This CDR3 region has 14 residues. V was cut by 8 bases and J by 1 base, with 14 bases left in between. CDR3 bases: TGTGCCAGTTGTTTCCGGGACGGGAACACTGAAGCTTTCTTT. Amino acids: CASCFRDGNTEAFF.

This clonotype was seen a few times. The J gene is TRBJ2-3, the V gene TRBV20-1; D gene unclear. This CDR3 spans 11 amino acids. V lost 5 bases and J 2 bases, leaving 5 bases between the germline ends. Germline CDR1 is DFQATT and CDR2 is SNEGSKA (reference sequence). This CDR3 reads CSAGVTDTQYF. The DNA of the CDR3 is TGCAGTGCTGGCGTCACAGATACGCAGTATTTT.

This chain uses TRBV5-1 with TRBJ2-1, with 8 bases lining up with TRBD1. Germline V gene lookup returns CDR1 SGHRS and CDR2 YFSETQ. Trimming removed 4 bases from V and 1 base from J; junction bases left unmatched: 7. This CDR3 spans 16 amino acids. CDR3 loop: CASSRQGAASYNEQFF. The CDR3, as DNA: TGCGCCAGCAGCAGGCAGGGGGCAGCGTCCTACAATGAGCAGTTCTTC.

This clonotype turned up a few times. CDR3 protein: CASSVDPPPDTQYF. As DNA, the CDR3 is TGTGCCAGCAGCGTAGATCCCCCCCCAGATACGCAGTATTTT. The V call is TRBV9, the J call TRBJ2-3; D gene unclear. Per germline, CDR1 SGDLS and CDR2 YYNGEE. Trimming took 0 bases from V and 4 from J, leaving 9 bases between them. The CDR3 contains 14 residues. The full variable domain, with the rest looked up from reference TRBV9 and TRBJ2-3, is DSGVTQTPKHLITATGQRVTLRCSPRSGDLSVYWYQQSLDQGLQFLIQYYNGEERAKGNILERFSAQQFPDLHSELNLSSLELGDSALYFCASSVDPPPDTQYFGPGTRLTVL.

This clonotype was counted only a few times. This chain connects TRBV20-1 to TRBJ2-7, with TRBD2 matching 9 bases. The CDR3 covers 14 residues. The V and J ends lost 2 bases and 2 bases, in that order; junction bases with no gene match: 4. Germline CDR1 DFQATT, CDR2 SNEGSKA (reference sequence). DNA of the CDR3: TGCAGTGCTAGACGAGCGGGGGGTCCCTACGAGCAGTACTTC. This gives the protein CSARRAGGPYEQYF.

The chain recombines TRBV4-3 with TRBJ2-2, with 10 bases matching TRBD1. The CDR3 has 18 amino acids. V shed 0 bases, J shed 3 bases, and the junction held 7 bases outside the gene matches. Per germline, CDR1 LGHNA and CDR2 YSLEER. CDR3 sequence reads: CASSQDLPGQGYTGELFF. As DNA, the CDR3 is TGCGCCAGCAGCCAAGATCTCCCGGGACAGGGGTACACCGGGGAGCTGTTTTTT.

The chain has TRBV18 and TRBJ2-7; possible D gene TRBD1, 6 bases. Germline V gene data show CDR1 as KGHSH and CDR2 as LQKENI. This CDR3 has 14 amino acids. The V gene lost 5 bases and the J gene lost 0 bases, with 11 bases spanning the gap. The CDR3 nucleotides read TGTGCCAGCTCATCAGGACAGAACTCCTACGAGCAGTACGTC. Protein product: CASSSGQNSYEQYV.

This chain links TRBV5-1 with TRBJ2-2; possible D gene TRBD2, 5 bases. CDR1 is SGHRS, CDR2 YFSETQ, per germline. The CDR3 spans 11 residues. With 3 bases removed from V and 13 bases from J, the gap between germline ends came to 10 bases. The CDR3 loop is CASSSGRGLFF. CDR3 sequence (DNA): TGCGCCAGCAGCTCGGGCCGGGGGCTGTTTTTT.

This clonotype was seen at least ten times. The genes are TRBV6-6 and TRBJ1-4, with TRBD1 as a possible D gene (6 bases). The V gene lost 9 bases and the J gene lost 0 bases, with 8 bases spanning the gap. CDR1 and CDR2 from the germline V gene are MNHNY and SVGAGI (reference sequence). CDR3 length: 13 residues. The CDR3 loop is CASKGATNEKLFF. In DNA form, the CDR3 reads TGTGCCAGTAAGGGGGCAACTAATGAAAAACTGTTTTTT.

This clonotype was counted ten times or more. The CDR3 region has the DNA TGTGCCAGCAGTAAGGGCAGTCTAGGCAATGAGCAGTTCTTC. Protein product: CASSKGSLGNEQFF. The chain is built from TRBV27 and TRBJ2-1, with D unresolved. Germline assignment: CDR1 MNHEY and CDR2 SMNVEV (reference sequence). V was pared by 5 bases and J by 6 bases, with 14 bases between. This CDR3 is 14 amino acids long.

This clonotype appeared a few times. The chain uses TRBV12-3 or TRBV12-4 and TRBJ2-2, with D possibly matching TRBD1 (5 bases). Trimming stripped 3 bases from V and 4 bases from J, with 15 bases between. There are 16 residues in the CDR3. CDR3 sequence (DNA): TGTGCCAGCAGTTTGGGGCCGACACTAAGCACCGGGGAGCTGTTTTTT. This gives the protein CASSLGPTLSTGELFF.

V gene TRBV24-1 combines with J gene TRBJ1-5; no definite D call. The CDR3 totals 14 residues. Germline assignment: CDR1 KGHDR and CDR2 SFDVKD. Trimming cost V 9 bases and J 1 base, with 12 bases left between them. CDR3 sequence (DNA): TGTGCCACCGGGGAAATAGGGAGCAATCAGCCCCAGCATTTT. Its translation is CATGEIGSNQPQHF.

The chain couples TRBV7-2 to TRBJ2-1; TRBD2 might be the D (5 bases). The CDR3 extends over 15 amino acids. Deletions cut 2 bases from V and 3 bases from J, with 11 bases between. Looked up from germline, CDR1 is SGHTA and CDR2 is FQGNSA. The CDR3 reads CASSLLPAGYNEQFF. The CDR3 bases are TGTGCCAGCAGCTTATTACCGGCGGGCTACAATGAGCAGTTCTTC.

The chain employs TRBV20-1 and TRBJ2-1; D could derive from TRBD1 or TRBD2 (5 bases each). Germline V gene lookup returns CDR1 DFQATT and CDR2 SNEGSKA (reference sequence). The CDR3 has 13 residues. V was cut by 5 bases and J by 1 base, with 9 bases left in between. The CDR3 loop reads CSAGGASYNEQFF. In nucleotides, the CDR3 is TGCAGTGCTGGGGGAGCATCCTACAATGAGCAGTTCTTC.

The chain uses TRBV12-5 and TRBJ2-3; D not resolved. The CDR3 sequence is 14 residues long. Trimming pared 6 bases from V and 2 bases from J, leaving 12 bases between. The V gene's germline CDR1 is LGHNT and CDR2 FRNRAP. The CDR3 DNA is TGTGCTAGTGGGTCCGGACCCTTCACAGATACGCAGTATTTT. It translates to CASGSGPFTDTQYF.

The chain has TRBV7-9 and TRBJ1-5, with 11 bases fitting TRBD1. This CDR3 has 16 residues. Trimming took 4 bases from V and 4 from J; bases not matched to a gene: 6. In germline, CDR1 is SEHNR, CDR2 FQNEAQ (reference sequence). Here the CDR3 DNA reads TGTGCCAGCAGCTCTAGCGGGACAGGGGGTAATCAGCCCCAGCATTTT. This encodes CASSSSGTGGNQPQHF.